This T cell receptor (beta chain) was sequenced during a study of beta chain features in type 1 diabetes. Blood was drawn once from each donor into heparinised tubes. The draws averaged roughly 120 mL. This clone was seen only a few times. Its antigen is undetermined. V was clipped by 3 bases and J by 6 bases; unmatched bases: 8. CDR1 is SQVTM, CDR2 ANQGSEA, per germline. This CDR3 has 14 amino acids. Expressed TCRB transcripts got sequenced, as all isolated RNA was reverse transcribed. Profiling relied on immunoSEQ multiplex PCR, and the TCRdb table lists in-frame clones only, not all of them. The sample records about 280,000 clones, over 12% being singletons. Study results and caveats: People with Type 1 diabetes carried modestly yet significantly shorter TCRB CDR3s in all four CD4+ subsets.

The V and J genes are TRBV29-1 and TRBJ2-3; 8 nucleotides align to TRBD2. Sequencing input: naive CD4+ T cells from blood. This clonotype was obtained from a man between 18 and 29 years old with type 1 diabetes. CDR3 sequence reads: CSVETGLGGDTQYF. The CDR3 DNA reads TGCAGCGTTGAGACGGGACTAGGAGGGGATACGCAGTATTTT.